This entry describes one T cell receptor (beta chain). Antigen specificity is unknown. Possible read error: a much larger clone is one base away. Unmatched junction bases numbered 7, after V lost 4 bases and J lost 2 bases. The CDR3 runs 15 residues. Germline CDR1 is SGHAT and CDR2 is FQDESV (reference sequence). Before being chosen for sequencing, patients had shown CD8+CD57+ cell expansion by flow cytometry. The entry originates in a study of CD8+CD57+ T cells in acquired aplastic anemia. Study results and caveats: Sharing between patients and controls was observed for twenty-nine CD8+ CDR3 sequences. Patients and controls had CD8+ Simpson's diversity values that were not significantly distinct.

It was genomic DNA that served as the template for profiling TCR beta VDJ and CDR3. One entry per CDR3 protein results from TCRdb running MiXCR on the reads. The data show about 190,000 distinct CDR3 sequences, with just under 50% seen just once and around 9.7% held by the top ten. The TCR originated in a human donor with aplastic anemia. The material sequenced was sorted CD4+, CD8+, or CD8+CD57+ T cells (not recorded which) from PBMCs. The V gene is TRBV11-1, the J gene TRBJ2-5, with 7 bases identical to TRBD1. CDR3 sequence reads: CASSSLGTDQETQYF. The CDR3 coding sequence is TGTGCCAGCAGCTCGCTCGGGACAGATCAAGAGACCCAGTACTTC.